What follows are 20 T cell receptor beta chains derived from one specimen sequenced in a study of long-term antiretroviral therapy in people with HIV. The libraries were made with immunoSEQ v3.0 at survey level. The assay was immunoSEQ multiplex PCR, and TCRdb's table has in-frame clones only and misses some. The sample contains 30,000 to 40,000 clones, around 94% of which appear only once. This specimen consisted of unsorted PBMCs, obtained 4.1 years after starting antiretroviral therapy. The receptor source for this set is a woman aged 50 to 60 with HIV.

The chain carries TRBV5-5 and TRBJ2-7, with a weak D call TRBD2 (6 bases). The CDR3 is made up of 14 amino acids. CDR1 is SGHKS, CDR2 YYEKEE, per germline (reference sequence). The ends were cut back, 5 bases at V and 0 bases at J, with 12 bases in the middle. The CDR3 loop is CASSPGLSSYEQYF. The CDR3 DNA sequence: TGTGCCAGCAGTCCGGGACTCAGCTCCTACGAGCAGTACTTC.

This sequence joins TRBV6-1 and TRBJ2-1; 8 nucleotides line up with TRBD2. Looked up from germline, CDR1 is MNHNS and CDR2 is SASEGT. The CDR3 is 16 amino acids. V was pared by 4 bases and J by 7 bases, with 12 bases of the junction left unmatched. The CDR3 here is CASSGLMTSAQNEQFF. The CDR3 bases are TGTGCCAGCAGTGGCCTTATGACTAGCGCTCAAAATGAGCAGTTCTTC.

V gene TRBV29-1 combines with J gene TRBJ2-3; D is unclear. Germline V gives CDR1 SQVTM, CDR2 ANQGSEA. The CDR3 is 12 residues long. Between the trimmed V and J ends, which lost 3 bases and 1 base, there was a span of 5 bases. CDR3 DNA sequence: TGCAGCGTTGAGGTCGGCACAGATACGCAGTATTTT. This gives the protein CSVEVGTDTQYF.

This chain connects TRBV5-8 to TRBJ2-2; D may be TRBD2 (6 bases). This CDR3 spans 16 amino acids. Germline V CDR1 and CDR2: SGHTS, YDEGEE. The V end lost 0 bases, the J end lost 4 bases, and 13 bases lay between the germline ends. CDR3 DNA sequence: TGTGCCAGCAGCTTGGACCCGGGGGTGGGCACCGGGGAGCTGTTTTTT. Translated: CASSLDPGVGTGELFF.

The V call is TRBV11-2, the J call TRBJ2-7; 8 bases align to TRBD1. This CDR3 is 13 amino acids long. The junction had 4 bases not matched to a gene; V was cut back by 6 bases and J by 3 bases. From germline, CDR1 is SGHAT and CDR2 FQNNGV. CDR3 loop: CASSWGQVYEQYF. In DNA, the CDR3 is TGTGCCAGCAGTTGGGGACAGGTCTACGAGCAGTACTTC.

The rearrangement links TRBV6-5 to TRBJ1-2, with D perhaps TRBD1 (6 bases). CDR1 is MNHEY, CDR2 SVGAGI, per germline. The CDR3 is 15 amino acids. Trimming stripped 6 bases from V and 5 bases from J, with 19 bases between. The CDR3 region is CASSPTGLILYGYTF. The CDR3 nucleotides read TGTGCCAGCAGCCCAACAGGGTTAATCCTATATGGCTACACCTTC.

CDR3 loop: CASSMGGYGYTF. DNA of the CDR3: TGTGCCAGTAGTATGGGGGGCTATGGCTACACCTTC. The V gene is TRBV19, the J gene TRBJ1-2, with a possible D match to TRBD1 (5 bases). Germline V gene data show CDR1 as LNHDA and CDR2 as SQIVND (reference sequence). The CDR3 loop spans 12 amino acids. V was clipped by 3 bases and J by 4 bases, with 6 bases between them.

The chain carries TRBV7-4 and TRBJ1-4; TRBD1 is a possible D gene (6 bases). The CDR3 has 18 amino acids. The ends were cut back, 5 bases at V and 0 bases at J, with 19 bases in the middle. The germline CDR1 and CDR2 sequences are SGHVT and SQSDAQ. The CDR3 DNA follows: TGTGCCAGCAGCCGTAGGGGCAGGGAGGGGGCAACTAATGAAAAACTGTTTTTT. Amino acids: CASSRRGREGATNEKLFF.

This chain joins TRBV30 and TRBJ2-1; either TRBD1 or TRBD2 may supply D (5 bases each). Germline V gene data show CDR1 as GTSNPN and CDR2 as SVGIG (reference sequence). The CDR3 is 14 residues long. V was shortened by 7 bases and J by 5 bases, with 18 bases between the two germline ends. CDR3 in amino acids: CASTEGIADNEQFF. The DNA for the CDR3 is TGTGCCTCCACTGAGGGGATTGCGGACAATGAGCAGTTCTTC.

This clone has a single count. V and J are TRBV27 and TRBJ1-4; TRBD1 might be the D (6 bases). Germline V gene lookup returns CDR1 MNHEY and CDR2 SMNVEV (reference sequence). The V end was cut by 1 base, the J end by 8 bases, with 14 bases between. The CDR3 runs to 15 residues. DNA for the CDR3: TGTGCCAGCAGTTTATGGGGACAAGGAGGAGAAAAACTGTTTTTT. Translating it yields CASSLWGQGGEKLFF.

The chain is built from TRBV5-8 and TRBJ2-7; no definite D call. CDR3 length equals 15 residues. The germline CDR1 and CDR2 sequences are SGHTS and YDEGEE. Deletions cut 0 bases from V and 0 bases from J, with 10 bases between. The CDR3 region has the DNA TGTGCCAGCAGCTTGGAACAGATCCGCTCCTACGAGCAGTACTTC. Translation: CASSLEQIRSYEQYF.

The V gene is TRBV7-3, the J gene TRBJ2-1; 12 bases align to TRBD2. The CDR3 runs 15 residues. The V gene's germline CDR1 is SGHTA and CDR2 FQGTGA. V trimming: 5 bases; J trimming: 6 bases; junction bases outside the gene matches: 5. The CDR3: CASSPRLAGANEQFF. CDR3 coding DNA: TGTGCCAGCAGCCCGAGACTAGCGGGGGCCAATGAGCAGTTCTTC.

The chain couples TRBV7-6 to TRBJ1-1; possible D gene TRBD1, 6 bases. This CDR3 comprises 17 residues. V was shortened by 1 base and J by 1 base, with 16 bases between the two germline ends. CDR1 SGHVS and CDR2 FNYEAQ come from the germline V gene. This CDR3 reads CASSLGKGVLTNTEAFF. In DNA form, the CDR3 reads TGTGCCAGCAGCTTAGGGAAGGGGGTCCTGACGAACACTGAAGCTTTCTTT.

The CDR3 loop is CASGPGGGNYNEQFF. CDR3 nucleotides: TGCGCCAGCGGTCCGGGCGGGGGGAACTACAATGAGCAGTTCTTC. The V call is TRBV5-1, the J call TRBJ2-1, with 8 bases lining up with TRBD2. Germline V lookup: CDR1 SGHRS, CDR2 YFSETQ. The CDR3 consists of 15 residues. V lost 7 bases, J lost 3 bases, and 9 bases stayed unmatched. The full variable domain, rest sourced from reference TRBV5-1 and TRBJ2-1, is KAGVTQTPRYLIKTRGQQVTLSCSPISGHRSVSWYQQTPGQGLQFLFEYFSETQRNKGNFPGRFSGRQFSNSRSEMNVSTLELGDSALYLCASGPGGGNYNEQFFGPGTRLTVL.

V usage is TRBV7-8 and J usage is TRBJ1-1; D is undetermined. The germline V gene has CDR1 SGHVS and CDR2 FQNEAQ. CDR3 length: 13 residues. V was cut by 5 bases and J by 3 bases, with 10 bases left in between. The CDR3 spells CASSPHLDTEAFF. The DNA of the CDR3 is TGTGCCAGCAGCCCCCACTTAGACACTGAAGCTTTCTTT.

CDR3 protein: CASSLRTTGGARTDTQYF. CDR3 coding DNA: TGTGCCAGCAGCTTGAGGACAACGGGCGGGGCACGTACCGATACGCAGTATTTT. The V call is TRBV5-6, the J call TRBJ2-3, with D possibly TRBD2 on 6 matching bases. V was clipped by 1 base and J by 6 bases, with 24 bases between them. Germline CDR1 reads SGHDT; CDR2 reads YYEEEE. The CDR3 has 18 residues.

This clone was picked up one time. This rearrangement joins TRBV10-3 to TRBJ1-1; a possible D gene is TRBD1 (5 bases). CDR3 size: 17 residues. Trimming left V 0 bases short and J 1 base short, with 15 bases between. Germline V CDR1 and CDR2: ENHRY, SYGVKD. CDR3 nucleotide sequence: TGTGCCATCAGTGAGTCGACAGTTAAGATCCGGAACACTGAAGCTTTCTTT. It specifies CAISESTVKIRNTEAFF.

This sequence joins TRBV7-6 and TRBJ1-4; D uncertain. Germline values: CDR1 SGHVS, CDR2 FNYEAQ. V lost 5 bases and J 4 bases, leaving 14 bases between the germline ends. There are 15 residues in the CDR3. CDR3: CASSPLTAINEKLFF. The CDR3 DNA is TGTGCCAGCAGCCCCCTGACTGCCATTAATGAAAAACTGTTTTTT. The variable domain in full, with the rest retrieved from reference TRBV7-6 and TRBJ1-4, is GAGVSQSPRYKVTKRGQDVALRCDPISGHVSLYWYRQALGQGPEFLTYFNYEAQQDKSGLPNDRFSAERPEGSISTLTIQRTEQRDSAMYRCASSPLTAINEKLFFGSGTQLSVL.

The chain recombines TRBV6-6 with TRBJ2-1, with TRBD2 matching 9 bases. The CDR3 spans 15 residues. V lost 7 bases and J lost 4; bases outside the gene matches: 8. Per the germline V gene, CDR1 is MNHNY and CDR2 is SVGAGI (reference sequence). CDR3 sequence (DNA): TGTGCCAGCACCGTGACTAGCGGAAGTTACAATGAGCAGTTCTTC. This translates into CASTVTSGSYNEQFF.

This CDR3 reads CASSQLSSGTDRDQPQHF. The CDR3 bases are TGTGCCAGCAGCCAATTGTCCTCCGGGACAGATAGGGATCAGCCCCAGCATTTT. The gene calls are TRBV14 and TRBJ1-5, with 7 bases matching TRBD1. V was clipped by 2 bases and J by 5 bases; unmatched bases: 15. The CDR3 runs to 18 residues. Germline V gene lookup returns CDR1 SGHDN and CDR2 FVKESK.